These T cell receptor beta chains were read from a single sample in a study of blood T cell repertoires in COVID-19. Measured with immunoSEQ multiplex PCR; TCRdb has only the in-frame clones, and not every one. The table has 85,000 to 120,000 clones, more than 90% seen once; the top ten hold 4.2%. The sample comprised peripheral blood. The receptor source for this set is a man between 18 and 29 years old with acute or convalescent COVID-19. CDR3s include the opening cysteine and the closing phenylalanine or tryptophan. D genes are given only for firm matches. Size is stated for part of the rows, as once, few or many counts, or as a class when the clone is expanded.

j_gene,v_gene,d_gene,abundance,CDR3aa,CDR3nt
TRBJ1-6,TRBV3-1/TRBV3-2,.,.,CASSQKSGNSPLHF,TGTGCCAGCAGCCAAAAGTCAGGGAATTCACCCCTCCACTTT
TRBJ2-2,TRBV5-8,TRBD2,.,CASSTGTSGLPGELFF,TGTGCCAGCAGCACGGGGACTAGCGGGCTACCCGGGGAGCTGTTTTTT
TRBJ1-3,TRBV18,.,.,CASSPLNGNTIYF,TGTGCCAGCTCACCATTAAATGGAAACACCATATATTTT
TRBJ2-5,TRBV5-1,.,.,CASSLQEGGLSTQYF,TGCGCCAGCAGCTTACAGGAGGGAGGTTTATCGACCCAGTACTTC
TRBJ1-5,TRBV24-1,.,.,CATSDTWTDSNQPQHF,TGTGCCACCAGTGATACCTGGACTGATAGCAATCAGCCCCAGCATTTT
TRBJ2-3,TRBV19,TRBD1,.,CASSAGGLSTDTQYF,TGTGCCAGTAGCGCAGGGGGCTTAAGCACAGATACGCAGTATTTT
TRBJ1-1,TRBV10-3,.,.,CAISESRRGSAFF,TGTGCCATCAGTGAGTCAAGAAGAGGGAGTGCTTTCTTT
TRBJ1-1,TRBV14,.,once,CASSQEFGTGPMGTEAFF,TGTGCCAGCAGCCAAGAATTCGGAACAGGGCCCATGGGCACTGAAGCTTTCTTT
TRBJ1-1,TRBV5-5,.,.,CASSRVDRYTEAFF,TGTGCCAGCAGCCGAGTTGACAGGTACACTGAAGCTTTCTTT
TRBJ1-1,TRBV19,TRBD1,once,CASSIEGTGYTEAFF,TGTGCCAGTAGTATCGAGGGGACAGGGTACACTGAAGCTTTCTTT
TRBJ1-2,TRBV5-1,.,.,CASSGRGDYGYTF,TGCGCCAGCAGCGGCCGGGGGGACTATGGCTACACCTTC
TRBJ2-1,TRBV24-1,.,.,CATSDPQGGDNEQFF,TGTGCCACCAGTGATCCACAGGGAGGGGACAATGAGCAGTTCTTC
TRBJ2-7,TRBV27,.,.,CASSSQGSDYEQYF,TGTGCCAGCAGTTCACAGGGTTCGGACTACGAGCAGTACTTC
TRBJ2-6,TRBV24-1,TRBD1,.,CATSGVRPGQQGRSGANVLTF,TGTGCCACCAGTGGGGTACGTCCGGGACAGCAAGGGCGGTCTGGGGCCAACGTCCTGACTTTC
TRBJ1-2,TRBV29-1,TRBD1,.,CSARGTGEVGTYGYTF,TGCAGCGCCAGAGGGACAGGGGAGGTAGGGACCTATGGCTACACCTTC
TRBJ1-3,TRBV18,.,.,CASSPTVPRGGSSGNTIYF,TGTGCCAGCTCACCAACCGTCCCGAGGGGAGGCTCCTCTGGAAACACCATATATTTT
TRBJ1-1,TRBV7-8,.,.,CASSLSILTEAFF,TGTGCCAGCAGCTTATCGATACTCACTGAAGCTTTCTTT
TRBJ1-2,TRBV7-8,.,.,CASSEGDIYGYTF,TGTGCCAGCAGCGAAGGGGACATCTATGGCTACACCTTC
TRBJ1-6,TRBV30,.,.,CAWATSRTSSYNSPLHF,TGTGCCTGGGCCACCTCGAGGACTAGCTCCTATAATTCACCCCTCCACTTT
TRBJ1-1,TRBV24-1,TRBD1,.,CATKQGGNTEAFF,TGTGCCACCAAGCAGGGGGGCAACACTGAAGCTTTCTTT
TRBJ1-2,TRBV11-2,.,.,CASSLIGGPNVYGYTF,TGTGCCAGCAGCCTCATTGGGGGCCCAAATGTCTATGGCTACACCTTC
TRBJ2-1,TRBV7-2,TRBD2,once,CASTSGNWDEQFF,TGTGCCAGCACTAGCGGGAATTGGGATGAGCAGTTCTTC
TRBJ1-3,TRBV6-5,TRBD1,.,CASSPGGQGGNTIYF,TGTGCCAGCAGTCCCGGGGGACAGGGGGGAAACACCATATATTTT
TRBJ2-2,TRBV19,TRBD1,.,CASSTDRAGELFF,TGTGCCAGTAGTACGGACAGGGCCGGGGAGCTGTTTTTT
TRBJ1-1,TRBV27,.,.,CASSSGQGKLNTEAFF,TGTGCCAGCAGTTCTGGGCAGGGAAAACTGAACACTGAAGCTTTCTTT
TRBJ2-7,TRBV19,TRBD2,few,CASSIAGGPYEQYF,TGTGCCAGTAGTATAGCGGGGGGGCCTTACGAGCAGTACTTC
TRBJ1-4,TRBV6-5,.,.,CASSYRAGTYHEKLFF,TGTGCCAGCAGTTACCGCGCCGGGACATACCATGAAAAACTGTTTTTT
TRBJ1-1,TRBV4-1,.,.,CASSQDKGDTEAFF,TGCGCCAGCAGCCAAGATAAAGGGGACACTGAAGCTTTCTTT
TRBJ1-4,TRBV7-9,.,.,CASSFRGAHEKLFF,TGTGCCAGCAGCTTCCGGGGGGCGCATGAAAAACTGTTTTTT
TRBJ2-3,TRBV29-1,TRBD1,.,CSAGQGRGSTDTQYF,TGCAGCGCGGGACAGGGGCGTGGGAGCACAGATACGCAGTATTTT
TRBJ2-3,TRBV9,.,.,CASSVDVLDTQYF,TGTGCCAGCAGCGTAGATGTTCTCGATACGCAGTATTTT
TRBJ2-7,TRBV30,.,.,CAWRGPGGYEQYF,TGTGCCTGGAGGGGGCCCGGGGGCTACGAGCAGTACTTC
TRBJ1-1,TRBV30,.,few,CAWSVGRSGSTEAFF,TGTGCCTGGAGTGTTGGTCGATCGGGGAGCACTGAAGCTTTCTTT
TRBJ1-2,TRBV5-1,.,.,CASSLLGANNYGYTF,TGCGCCAGCAGCTTGCTGGGGGCGAATAACTATGGCTACACCTTC
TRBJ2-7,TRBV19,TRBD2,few,CASSTSGRARYEQYF,TGTGCCAGTAGTACTAGCGGGAGGGCCCGATACGAGCAGTACTTC
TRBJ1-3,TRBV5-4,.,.,CASSQTTASSGNTIYF,TGTGCCAGCAGCCAAACGACAGCGAGCTCTGGAAACACCATATATTTT
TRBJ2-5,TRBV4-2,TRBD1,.,CASSQGDRGQETQYF,TGTGCCAGCAGCCAGGGGGACAGGGGGCAAGAGACCCAGTACTTC
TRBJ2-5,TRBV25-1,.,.,CASSDPRKETQYF,TGTGCCAGCAGTGATCCCAGGAAAGAGACCCAGTACTTC
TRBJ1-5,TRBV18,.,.,CASSRDSSNQPQHF,TGTGCCAGCTCCCGCGACAGTAGCAATCAGCCCCAGCATTTT
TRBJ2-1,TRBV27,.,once,CASSSLGGASYNEQFF,TGTGCCAGCAGTTCCCTCGGCGGGGCCTCCTACAATGAGCAGTTCTTC
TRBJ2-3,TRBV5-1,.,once,CASSFQAPGTDTQYF,TGCGCCAGCAGCTTCCAGGCTCCTGGGACAGATACGCAGTATTTT